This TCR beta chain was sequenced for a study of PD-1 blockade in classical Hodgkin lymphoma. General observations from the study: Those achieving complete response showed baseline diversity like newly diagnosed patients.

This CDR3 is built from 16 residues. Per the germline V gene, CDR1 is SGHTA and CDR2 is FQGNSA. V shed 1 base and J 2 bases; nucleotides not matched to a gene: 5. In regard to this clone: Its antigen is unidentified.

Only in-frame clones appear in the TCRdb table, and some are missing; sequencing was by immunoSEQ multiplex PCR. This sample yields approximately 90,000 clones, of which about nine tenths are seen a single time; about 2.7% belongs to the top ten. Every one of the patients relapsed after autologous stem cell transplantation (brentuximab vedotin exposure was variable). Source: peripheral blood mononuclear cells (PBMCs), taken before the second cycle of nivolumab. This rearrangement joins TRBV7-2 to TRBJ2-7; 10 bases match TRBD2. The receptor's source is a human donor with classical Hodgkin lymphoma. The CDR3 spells CASSLVSAGGPYEQYF. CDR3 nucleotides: TGTGCCAGCAGCTTAGTATCAGCGGGAGGGCCCTACGAGCAGTACTTC.